These 30 T cell receptor beta chains were sequenced from one sample in a study of shared clonotypes between healthy human individuals. CD45RO-negative, CCR7-positively selected cells formed the naive CD8 fraction, excluding terminally differentiated effector memory CD45RA+ cells. Profiling relied on immunoSEQ multiplex PCR, and the TCRdb table lists in-frame clones only, not all of them. The sample holds millions of clones, around 96% seen once. The sample was naive CD8+ T cells sorted from blood. The receptors come from a young man in good health.

The CDR3 loop is CASSEWGTGGEQYF. As DNA, the CDR3 is TGCGCCAGCAGTGAGTGGGGGACAGGGGGCGAGCAGTACTTC. The chain is built from TRBV10-1 and TRBJ2-7; 11 bases line up with TRBD1. Trimming at V came to 1 base and at J to 6 bases, leaving 2 bases not matched to a gene. CDR1 and CDR2 from the germline V gene are WNHNN and SYGVQD (reference sequence). The CDR3 extends over 14 amino acids.

This sequence joins TRBV10-1 and TRBJ1-1; no firm D call. Germline-derived CDR1 and CDR2 are WNHNN and SYGVQD (reference sequence). The CDR3 has 13 residues. V was shortened by 5 bases and J by 5 bases, with 12 bases between the two germline ends. The CDR3 sequence is CASSRSGGTEAFF. The CDR3 DNA reads as TGCGCCAGCAGTAGATCCGGCGGGACTGAAGCTTTCTTT.

This CDR3 is CASSLGTGGDEQFF. The CDR3 bases are TGTGCCAGTAGTCTCGGGACAGGGGGGGATGAGCAGTTCTTC. The chain combines TRBV19 with TRBJ2-1, with 11 bases matching TRBD1. The length of the CDR3 is 14 residues. Germline V gene data show CDR1 as LNHDA and CDR2 as SQIVND (reference sequence). Germline trimming cut 5 bases from V and 8 bases from J; bases unmatched to any gene: 5.

V is TRBV4-1 and J is TRBJ2-3; the D call may be TRBD1 or TRBD2 (5 bases each). Trimming cost V 2 bases and J 1 base, with 13 bases left between them. This CDR3 spans 16 amino acids. Germline-derived CDR1 and CDR2 are MGHRA and YSYEKL. This CDR3 is CASSQIGARGTDTQYF. CDR3 nucleotide sequence: TGCGCCAGCAGCCAAATTGGGGCGCGGGGCACAGATACGCAGTATTTT.

The chain carries TRBV5-1 and TRBJ2-1; no clear D. Germline values: CDR1 SGHRS, CDR2 YFSETQ. CDR3 length equals 14 residues. V was cut by 0 bases and J by 8 bases, with 12 bases left in between. CDR3 DNA sequence: TGCGCCAGCAGCTTGGATTTTATAGGTGATGAGCAGTTCTTC. This codes for CASSLDFIGDEQFF.

V gene TRBV6-5 combines with J gene TRBJ1-2, with D unresolved. The CDR3 has 15 amino acids. Germline loops: CDR1 MNHEY, CDR2 SVGAGI. Trimming pared 3 bases from V and 8 bases from J, leaving 19 bases between. The CDR3 loop is CASSYSPGLTMGYTF. The CDR3 DNA sequence: TGTGCCAGCAGTTATTCCCCCGGGTTAACTATGGGCTACACCTTC.

The chain's CDR3 is CASRGGNTGELFF. CDR3 sequence (DNA): TGTGCCAGTCGGGGAGGGAACACCGGGGAGCTGTTTTTT. The rearrangement uses TRBV28 and TRBJ2-2; TRBD2 might be the D (6 bases). Germline assignment: CDR1 MDHEN and CDR2 SYDVKM. Trimming shortened V by 9 bases and J by 1 base, and 9 bases separated the two germline ends. The CDR3 is 13 amino acids.

The chain joins TRBV5-6 to TRBJ2-2; possibly TRBD2 for D (5 bases). Looked up from germline, CDR1 is SGHDT and CDR2 is YYEEEE. The V gene lost 1 base and the J gene lost 6 bases, with 13 bases spanning the gap. The CDR3 consists of 15 residues. CDR3: CASSLRGSPPGELFF. The DNA for the CDR3 is TGTGCCAGCAGCTTGCGAGGGAGTCCTCCCGGGGAGCTGTTTTTT. The full variable domain, completed using reference TRBV5-6 and TRBJ2-2, is DAGVTQSPTHLIKTRGQQVTLRCSPKSGHDTVSWYQQALGQGPQFIFQYYEEEERQRGNFPDRFSGHQFPNYSSELNVNALLLGDSALYLCASSLRGSPPGELFFGEGSRLTVL.

CDR3 residues: CASSLAGQGFAGNTIYF. The CDR3 region has the DNA TGCGCCAGCAGCTTGGCTGGACAGGGGTTCGCTGGAAACACCATATATTTT. The chain joins TRBV5-1 to TRBJ1-3; 9 nucleotides match TRBD1. The CDR3 is 17 residues long. The J segment lost 2 bases and the V segment lost 0 bases, leaving 6 bases of the junction unmatched. CDR1 is SGHRS, CDR2 YFSETQ, per germline.

The chain carries TRBV11-2 and TRBJ2-7; possibly TRBD1 or TRBD2 for D (5 bases each). The length of the CDR3 is 13 residues. From germline, CDR1 is SGHAT and CDR2 FQNNGV. Trimming stripped 5 bases from V and 9 bases from J, with 17 bases between. In DNA form, the CDR3 reads TGTGCCAGCAGCCTCCGGGGCGGGTTCGGGCAGTACTTC. Translated, it gives CASSLRGGFGQYF.

This clone has just one count. This rearrangement joins TRBV6-6 to TRBJ2-1; no clear D. This CDR3 has 12 amino acids. Germline assignment: CDR1 MNHNY and CDR2 SVGAGI (reference sequence). Trimming took off 8 bases at V and 8 bases at J, with 13 bases between the two ends. The CDR3 protein is CASLSNSDEQFF. The CDR3 DNA follows: TGTGCCAGCCTTTCCAATTCTGATGAGCAGTTCTTC.

CDR3 sequence: CASSPGPGQGASNEQFF. CDR3 DNA: TGTGCCAGCAGTCCGGGACCGGGACAGGGGGCGTCGAATGAGCAGTTCTTC. The chain couples TRBV27 to TRBJ2-1; 12 nucleotides match TRBD1. CDR3 length equals 17 residues. J gave up 7 bases and V 5 bases, and 12 bases lay outside the gene matches. The germline V gene encodes CDR1 MNHEY and CDR2 SMNVEV (reference sequence).

This clone appeared a few times. This CDR3 is also generated by other DNA sequences in the sample. The chain is built from TRBV10-2 and TRBJ2-7; unclear D gene. The V end lost 0 bases, the J end lost 5 bases, and 2 bases lay between the germline ends. The CDR3 spans 11 residues. Germline V gene lookup returns CDR1 WSHSY and CDR2 SAAADI. CDR3 in DNA: TGCGCCAGCAGTGAGTCGAACGAGCAGTACTTC. Translating it yields CASSESNEQYF.

The chain uses TRBV10-2 and TRBJ2-7; TRBD2 aligns across 9 bases. Germline values: CDR1 WSHSY, CDR2 SAAADI. J gave up 4 bases and V 8 bases, and 9 bases lay outside the gene matches. The CDR3 has 14 residues. The CDR3 DNA follows: TGCGCCAGCGGCGACAGACTAGCGGAATACGAGCAGTACTTC. The encoded protein is CASGDRLAEYEQYF.

This clone was recorded once. The chain is built from TRBV7-9 and TRBJ2-1, with D unclear. There are 17 residues in the CDR3. Trimming removed 2 bases from V and 0 bases from J, with 14 bases in between. Germline V gene data show CDR1 as SEHNR and CDR2 as FQNEAQ (reference sequence). CDR3 sequence (DNA): TGTGCCAGCAGCTTAAAAGGCCCATCCGCCTCCTACAATGAGCAGTTCTTC. Translating it yields CASSLKGPSASYNEQFF. Based on the CDR3 plus reference TRBV7-9 and TRBJ2-1, the full variable domain is DTGVSQNPRHKITKRGQNVTFRCDPISEHNRLYWYRQTLGQGPEFLTYFQNEAQLEKSRLLSDRFSAERPKGSFSTLEIQRTEQGDSAMYLCASSLKGPSASYNEQFFGPGTRLTVL.

This clone came up once. This chain uses TRBV30 with TRBJ2-2; 10 bases fit TRBD2. V was clipped by 4 bases and J by 2 bases; unmatched bases: 4. Germline CDR1 reads GTSNPN; CDR2 reads SVGIG (reference sequence). The length of the CDR3 is 15 residues. DNA of the CDR3: TGTGCCTGGAATCCTAGCGGGAGTAACACCGGGGAGCTGTTTTTT. Amino acids: CAWNPSGSNTGELFF.

The chain recombines TRBV11-2 with TRBJ2-7, with 7 bases lining up with TRBD2. V was pared by 3 bases and J by 3 bases, with 5 bases of the junction left unmatched. Germline CDR1 SGHAT, CDR2 FQNNGV. This CDR3 has 14 amino acids. In DNA, the CDR3 is TGTGCCAGCAGCTTCGGCGGGAGTCTCTACGAGCAGTACTTC. Translated, it gives CASSFGGSLYEQYF.

The chain has TRBV6-5 and TRBJ1-1; D might be TRBD1 (5 bases). Trimming pared 5 bases from V and 4 bases from J, leaving 14 bases between. Germline CDR1 MNHEY, CDR2 SVGAGI. This CDR3 comprises 14 residues. The CDR3 protein is CASSPGAGGTEAFF. As DNA, the CDR3 is TGTGCCAGCAGTCCCGGGGCCGGTGGCACTGAAGCTTTCTTT.

The chain combines TRBV28 with TRBJ2-2, with TRBD1 identical over 9 bases. The CDR3 extends over 16 amino acids. Germline V gives CDR1 MDHEN, CDR2 SYDVKM. Losses at the gene ends were 5 bases for V and 7 bases for J; bases not matched to a gene: 11. The CDR3 region has the DNA TGTGCCAGCAGTGCCGGGACAGGGACTTGGGGCGGGGAGCTGTTTTTT. Amino acids: CASSAGTGTWGGELFF.

This clone was observed a few times. The identical CDR3 is also encoded by other nucleotide sequences in the sample. CDR3 loop: CASSQVLAGGNYEQYF. CDR3 DNA: TGCGCCAGCAGCCAAGTACTAGCGGGAGGAAACTACGAGCAGTACTTC. The V gene is TRBV4-1, the J gene TRBJ2-7, with 12 bases matching TRBD2. The CDR3 totals 16 residues. The V and J ends lost 1 base and 3 bases, in that order; junction bases with no gene match: 4. Germline values: CDR1 MGHRA, CDR2 YSYEKL.

This sequence joins TRBV29-1 and TRBJ1-2, with 9 bases matching TRBD1. Germline CDR1 and CDR2: SQVTM and ANQGSEA. V shed 6 bases, J shed 6 bases, and the junction held 11 bases outside the gene matches. This CDR3 is built from 14 residues. The CDR3 DNA reads as TGCAGCGTAGCAAATACAGGGGGCTATGATGGCTACACCTTC. Translating gives CSVANTGGYDGYTF.

V is TRBV11-2 and J is TRBJ2-7, with D possibly being TRBD1 (6 bases). The germline V gene encodes CDR1 SGHAT and CDR2 FQNNGV. The CDR3 covers 14 residues. Trimming took off 3 bases at V and 5 bases at J, with 14 bases between the two ends. The CDR3 DNA reads as TGTGCCAGCAGCTTGATGCAGGGGCCGGACGAGCAGTACTTC. It is translated as CASSLMQGPDEQYF.

Comments on this clone: The sample holds other DNA sequences that translate to the same CDR3. This chain uses TRBV4-1 with TRBJ2-7; unclear D gene. The germline V gene has CDR1 MGHRA and CDR2 YSYEKL. V was clipped by 0 bases and J by 3 bases, with 9 bases between them. The CDR3 loop spans 14 amino acids. The CDR3 sequence is CASSQDPTDYEQYF. The CDR3 nucleotides are TGCGCCAGCAGCCAAGATCCTACGGACTACGAGCAGTACTTC.

The chain employs TRBV5-1 and TRBJ1-4; TRBD1 matches 7 bases. The CDR3 totals 20 residues. Germline CDR1 and CDR2: SGHRS and YFSETQ. Losses at the gene ends were 2 bases for V and 2 bases for J; bases not matched to a gene: 18. The DNA for the CDR3 is TGCGCCAGCAGCTTTGGAGGGGTTTTGGGGACAGATGTGACTAATGAAAAACTGTTTTTT. Its translation: CASSFGGVLGTDVTNEKLFF.

This clone was seen a single time. This sequence joins TRBV4-2 and TRBJ2-7; TRBD1 matches at 7 bases. V lost 4 bases and J lost 2; bases outside the gene matches: 14. CDR3 length: 17 residues. Germline V gene sequence: CDR1 LGHNA, CDR2 YNFKEQ. This chain's CDR3 is CASSRRQGEPSPYEQYF. DNA for the CDR3: TGTGCCAGCAGCCGAAGACAGGGAGAGCCCAGTCCCTACGAGCAGTACTTC.

The chain carries TRBV10-2 and TRBJ2-6, with D possibly being TRBD1 (5 bases). The CDR3 is 19 amino acids. The germline gives CDR1 WSHSY, CDR2 SAAADI. Trimming pared 3 bases from V and 1 base from J, leaving 19 bases between. This CDR3 reads CASSDAGQQVASGANVLTF. The CDR3 region has the DNA TGCGCCAGCAGTGACGCAGGGCAGCAGGTCGCTTCTGGGGCCAACGTCCTGACTTTC.

The chain combines TRBV7-6 with TRBJ1-6; 7 bases line up with TRBD1. Germline V gene data show CDR1 as SGHVS and CDR2 as FNYEAQ. Germline trimming cut 4 bases from V and 0 bases from J; bases unmatched to any gene: 0. The CDR3 runs 15 residues. CDR3 DNA sequence: TGTGCCAGCAGCTGGGACAGCTCCTATAATTCACCCCTCCACTTT. Translated, it gives CASSWDSSYNSPLHF.

This chain links TRBV4-1 with TRBJ2-7, with 11 bases aligning to TRBD1. Germline V CDR1 and CDR2: MGHRA, YSYEKL. V shed 0 bases, J shed 5 bases, and the junction held 6 bases outside the gene matches. There are 16 residues in the CDR3. DNA of the CDR3: TGCGCCAGCAGCCAAGAGAGGACAGGGGGCGGCGACGAGCAGTACTTC. It specifies CASSQERTGGGDEQYF.

V usage is TRBV7-9 and J usage is TRBJ2-3, with D maybe TRBD2 (5 bases). This CDR3 comprises 13 residues. The germline V gene has CDR1 SEHNR and CDR2 FQNEAQ (reference sequence). V shed 5 bases and J shed 0 bases, with 6 bases lying between them. CDR3 sequence reads: CASSGLSTDTQYF. The CDR3 nucleotides are TGTGCCAGCAGCGGACTTAGCACAGATACGCAGTATTTT.

CDR3: CASSTMDRGYGYTF. The DNA for the CDR3 is TGTGCCAGTAGTACTATGGACAGGGGGTATGGCTACACCTTC. The chain carries TRBV19 and TRBJ1-2, with TRBD1 matching over 10 bases. There are 14 residues in the CDR3. V lost 4 bases and J lost 5; bases outside the gene matches: 4. Germline-derived CDR1 and CDR2 are LNHDA and SQIVND (reference sequence).